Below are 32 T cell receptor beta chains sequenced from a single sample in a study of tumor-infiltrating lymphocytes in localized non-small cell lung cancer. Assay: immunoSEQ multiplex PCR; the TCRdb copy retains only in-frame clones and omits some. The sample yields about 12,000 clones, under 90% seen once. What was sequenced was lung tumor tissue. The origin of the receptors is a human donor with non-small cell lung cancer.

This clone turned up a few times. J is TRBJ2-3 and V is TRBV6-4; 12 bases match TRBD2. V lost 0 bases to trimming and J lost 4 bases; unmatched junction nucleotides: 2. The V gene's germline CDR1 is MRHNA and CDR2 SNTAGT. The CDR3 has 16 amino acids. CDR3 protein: CASSDSGTSGPDTQYF. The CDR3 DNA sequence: TGTGCCAGCAGTGACTCCGGGACTAGCGGGCCAGATACGCAGTATTTT.

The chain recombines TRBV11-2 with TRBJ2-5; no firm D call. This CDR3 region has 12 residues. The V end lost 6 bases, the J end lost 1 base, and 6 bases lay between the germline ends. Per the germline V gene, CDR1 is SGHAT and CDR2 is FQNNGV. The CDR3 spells CASRGRQETQYF. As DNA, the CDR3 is TGTGCCAGCAGAGGCCGCCAAGAGACCCAGTACTTC.

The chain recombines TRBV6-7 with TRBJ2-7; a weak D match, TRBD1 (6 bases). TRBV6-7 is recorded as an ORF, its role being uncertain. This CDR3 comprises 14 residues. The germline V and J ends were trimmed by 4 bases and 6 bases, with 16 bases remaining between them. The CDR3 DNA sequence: TGTGCCAGCAGTTTTAACGACAGGCTATGCGAGCAGTACTTC. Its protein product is CASSFNDRLCEQYF.

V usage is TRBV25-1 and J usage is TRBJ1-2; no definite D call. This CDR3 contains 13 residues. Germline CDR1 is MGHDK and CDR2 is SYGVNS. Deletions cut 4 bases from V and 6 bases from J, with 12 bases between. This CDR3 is CASSVAGLNGYTF. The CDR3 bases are TGTGCCAGCAGTGTGGCAGGACTTAATGGCTACACCTTC.

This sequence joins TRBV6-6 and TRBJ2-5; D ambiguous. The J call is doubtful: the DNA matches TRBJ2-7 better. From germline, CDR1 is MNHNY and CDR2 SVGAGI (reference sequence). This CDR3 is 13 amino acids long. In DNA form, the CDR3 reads TGTGCCAGCAGTTTGGGCAGTATTTACGAGCAGTACTTC. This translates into CASSLGSIYEQYF.

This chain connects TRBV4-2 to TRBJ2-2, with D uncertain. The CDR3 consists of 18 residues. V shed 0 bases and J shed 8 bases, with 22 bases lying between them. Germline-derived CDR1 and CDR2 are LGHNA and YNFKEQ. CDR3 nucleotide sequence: TGTGCCAGCAGCCAAGAAACGATCACCCAGCTGGGGATAGGGGAGCTGTTTTTT. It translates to CASSQETITQLGIGELFF.

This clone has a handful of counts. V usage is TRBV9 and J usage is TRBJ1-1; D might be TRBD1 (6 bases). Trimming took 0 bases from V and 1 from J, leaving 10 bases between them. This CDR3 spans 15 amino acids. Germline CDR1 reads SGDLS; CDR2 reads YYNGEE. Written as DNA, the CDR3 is TGTGCCAGCAGCGTAGGAACAGGGAAGAACACTGAAGCTTTCTTT. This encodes CASSVGTGKNTEAFF.

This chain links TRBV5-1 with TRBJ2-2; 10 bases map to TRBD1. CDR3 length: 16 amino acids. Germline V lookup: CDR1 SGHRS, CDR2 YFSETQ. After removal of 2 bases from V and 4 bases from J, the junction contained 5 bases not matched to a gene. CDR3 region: CASSFGTGVFTGELFF. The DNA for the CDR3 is TGCGCCAGCAGCTTCGGGACAGGGGTTTTCACCGGGGAGCTGTTTTTT.

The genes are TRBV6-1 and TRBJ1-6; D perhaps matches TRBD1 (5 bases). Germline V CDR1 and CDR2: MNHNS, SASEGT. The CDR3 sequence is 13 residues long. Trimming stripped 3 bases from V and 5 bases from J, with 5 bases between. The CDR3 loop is CASSDRDNSPLHF. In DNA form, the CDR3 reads TGTGCCAGCAGTGACAGGGATAATTCACCCCTCCACTTT.

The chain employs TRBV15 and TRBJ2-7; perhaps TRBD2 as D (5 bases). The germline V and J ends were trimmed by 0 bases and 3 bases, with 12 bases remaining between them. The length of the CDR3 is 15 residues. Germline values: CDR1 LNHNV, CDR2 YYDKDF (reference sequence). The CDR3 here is CATSRDMEASYEQYF. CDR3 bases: TGTGCCACCAGCAGAGATATGGAGGCCAGCTACGAGCAGTACTTC.

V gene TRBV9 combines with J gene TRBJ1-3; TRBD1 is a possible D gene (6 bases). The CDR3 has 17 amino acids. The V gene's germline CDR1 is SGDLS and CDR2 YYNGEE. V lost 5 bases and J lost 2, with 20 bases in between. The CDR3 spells CASSRSDSGGAGNTIYF. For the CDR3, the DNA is TGTGCCAGCAGTCGATCGGACAGTGGGGGGGCTGGAAACACCATATATTTT.

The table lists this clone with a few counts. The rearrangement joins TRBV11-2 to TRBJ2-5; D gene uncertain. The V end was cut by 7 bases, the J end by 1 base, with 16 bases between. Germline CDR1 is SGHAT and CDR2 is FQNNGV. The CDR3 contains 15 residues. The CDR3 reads CASNANLRSQETQYF. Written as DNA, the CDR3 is TGTGCCAGCAACGCGAACCTGCGGAGCCAAGAGACCCAGTACTTC.

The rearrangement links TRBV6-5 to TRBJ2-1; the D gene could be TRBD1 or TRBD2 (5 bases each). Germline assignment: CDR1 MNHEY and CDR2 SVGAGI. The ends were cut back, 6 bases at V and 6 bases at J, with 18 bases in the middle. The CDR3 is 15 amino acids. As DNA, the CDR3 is TGTGCCAGCAGCCCCACGGGGCTAGCTAGCAATGAGCAGTTCTTC. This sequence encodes CASSPTGLASNEQFF.

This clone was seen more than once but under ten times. CDR3 residues: CASSVGTGPYQPQHF. The CDR3 DNA follows: TGTGCCAGCAGCGTAGGGACAGGGCCCTATCAGCCCCAGCATTTT. The chain employs TRBV9 and TRBJ1-5; 8 bases line up with TRBD1. The CDR3 runs 15 residues. Looked up from germline, CDR1 is SGDLS and CDR2 is YYNGEE. After removal of 0 bases from V and 5 bases from J, the junction contained 4 bases not matched to a gene. Full variable domain (outside the CDR3, taken from reference TRBV9 and TRBJ1-5): DSGVTQTPKHLITATGQRVTLRCSPRSGDLSVYWYQQSLDQGLQFLIQYYNGEERAKGNILERFSAQQFPDLHSELNLSSLELGDSALYFCASSVGTGPYQPQHFGDGTRLSIL.

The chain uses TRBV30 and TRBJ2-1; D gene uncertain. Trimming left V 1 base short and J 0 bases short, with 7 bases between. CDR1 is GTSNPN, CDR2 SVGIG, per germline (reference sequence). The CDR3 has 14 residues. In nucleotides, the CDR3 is TGTGCCTGGAGTGACAGTAGCTCCTACAATGAGCAGTTCTTC. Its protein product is CAWSDSSSYNEQFF.

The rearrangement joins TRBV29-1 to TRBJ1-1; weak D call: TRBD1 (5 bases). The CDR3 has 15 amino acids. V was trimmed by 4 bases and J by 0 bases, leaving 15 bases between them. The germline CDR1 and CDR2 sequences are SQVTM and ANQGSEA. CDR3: CSVVGHLGLNTEAFF. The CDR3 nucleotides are TGCAGCGTTGTAGGACACTTAGGACTGAACACTGAAGCTTTCTTT.

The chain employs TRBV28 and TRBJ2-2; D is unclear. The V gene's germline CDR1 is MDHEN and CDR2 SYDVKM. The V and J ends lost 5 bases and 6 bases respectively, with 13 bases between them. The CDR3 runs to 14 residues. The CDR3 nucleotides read TGTGCCAGCAGTCATTGGACCCGGCCCGGGGAGCTGTTTTTT. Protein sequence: CASSHWTRPGELFF.

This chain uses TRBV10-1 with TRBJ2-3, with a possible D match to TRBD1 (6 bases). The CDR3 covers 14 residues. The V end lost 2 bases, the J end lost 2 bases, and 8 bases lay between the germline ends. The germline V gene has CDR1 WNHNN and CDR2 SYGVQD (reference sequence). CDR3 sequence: CASSEGQYTDTQYF. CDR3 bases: TGCGCCAGCAGTGAGGGACAGTACACAGATACGCAGTATTTT.

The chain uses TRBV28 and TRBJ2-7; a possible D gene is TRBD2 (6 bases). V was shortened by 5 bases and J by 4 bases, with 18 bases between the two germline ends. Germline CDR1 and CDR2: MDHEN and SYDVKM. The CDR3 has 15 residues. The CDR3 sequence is CASSGYPSAIYEQYF. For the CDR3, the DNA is TGTGCCAGCAGTGGGTACCCTAGCGCTATTTACGAGCAGTACTTC.

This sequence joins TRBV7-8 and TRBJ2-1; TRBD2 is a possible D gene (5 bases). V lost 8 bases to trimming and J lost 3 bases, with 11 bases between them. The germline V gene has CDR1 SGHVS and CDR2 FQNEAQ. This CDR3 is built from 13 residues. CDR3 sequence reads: CASGRAGYNEQFF. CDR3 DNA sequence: TGTGCCAGCGGCCGCGCGGGCTACAATGAGCAGTTCTTC.

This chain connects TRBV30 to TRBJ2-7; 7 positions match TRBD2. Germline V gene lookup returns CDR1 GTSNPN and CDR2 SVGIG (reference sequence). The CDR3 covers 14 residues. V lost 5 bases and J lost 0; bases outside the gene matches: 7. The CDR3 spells CAWSLGGISYEQYF. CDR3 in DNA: TGTGCCTGGTCGTTGGGGGGGATCTCCTACGAGCAGTACTTC.

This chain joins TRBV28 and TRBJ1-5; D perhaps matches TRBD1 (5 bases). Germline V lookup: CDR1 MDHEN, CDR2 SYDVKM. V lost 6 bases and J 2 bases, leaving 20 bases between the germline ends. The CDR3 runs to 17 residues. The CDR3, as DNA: TGTGCCAGCAGCATTGGACACACGGCCTTGGGCAATCAGCCCCAGCATTTT. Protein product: CASSIGHTALGNQPQHF.

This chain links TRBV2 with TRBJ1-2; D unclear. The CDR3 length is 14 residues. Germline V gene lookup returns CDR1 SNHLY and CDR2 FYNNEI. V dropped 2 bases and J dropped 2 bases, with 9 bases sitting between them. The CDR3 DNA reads TGTGCCAGCAGTGAATGGGAGGGAAACTATGGCTACACCTTC. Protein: CASSEWEGNYGYTF.

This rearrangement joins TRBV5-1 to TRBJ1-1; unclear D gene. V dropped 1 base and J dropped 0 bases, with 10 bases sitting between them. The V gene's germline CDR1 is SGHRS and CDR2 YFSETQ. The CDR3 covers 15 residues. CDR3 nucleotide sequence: TGCGCCAGCAGCTTGTTGAACTATTTGAACACTGAAGCTTTCTTT. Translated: CASSLLNYLNTEAFF.

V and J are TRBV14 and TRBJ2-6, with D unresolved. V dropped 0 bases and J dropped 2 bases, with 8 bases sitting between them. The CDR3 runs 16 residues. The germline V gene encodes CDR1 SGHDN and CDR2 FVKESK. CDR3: CASSQDQGTGANVLTF. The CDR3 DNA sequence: TGTGCCAGCAGCCAAGATCAAGGGACTGGGGCCAACGTCCTGACTTTC.

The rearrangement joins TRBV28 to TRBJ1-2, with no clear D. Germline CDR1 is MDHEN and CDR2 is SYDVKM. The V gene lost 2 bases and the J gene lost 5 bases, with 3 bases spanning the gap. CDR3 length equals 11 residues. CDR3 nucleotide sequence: TGTGCCAGCAGTTTACGATATGGCTACACCTTC. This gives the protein CASSLRYGYTF.

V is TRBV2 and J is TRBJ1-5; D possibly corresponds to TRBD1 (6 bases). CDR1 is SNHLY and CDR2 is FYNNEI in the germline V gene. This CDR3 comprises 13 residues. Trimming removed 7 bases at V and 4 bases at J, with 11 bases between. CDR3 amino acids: CASKVGANQPQHF. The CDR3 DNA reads TGTGCCAGCAAAGTGGGGGCGAATCAGCCCCAGCATTTT.

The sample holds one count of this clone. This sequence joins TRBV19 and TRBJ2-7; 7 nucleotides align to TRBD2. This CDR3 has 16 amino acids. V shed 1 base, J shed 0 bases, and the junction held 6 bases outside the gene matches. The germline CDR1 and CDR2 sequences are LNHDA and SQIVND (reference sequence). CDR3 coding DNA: TGTGCCAGTAGTATAGGACCCAGCGGGATCTCCTACGAGCAGTACTTC. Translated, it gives CASSIGPSGISYEQYF.

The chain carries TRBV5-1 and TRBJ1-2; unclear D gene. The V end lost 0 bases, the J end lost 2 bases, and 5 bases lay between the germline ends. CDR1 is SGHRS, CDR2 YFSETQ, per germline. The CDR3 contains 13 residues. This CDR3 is CASSLDGNYGYTF. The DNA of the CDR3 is TGCGCCAGCAGCTTGGACGGAAACTATGGCTACACCTTC. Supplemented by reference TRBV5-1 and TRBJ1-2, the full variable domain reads KAGVTQTPRYLIKTRGQQVTLSCSPISGHRSVSWYQQTPGQGLQFLFEYFSETQRNKGNFPGRFSGRQFSNSRSEMNVSTLELGDSALYLCASSLDGNYGYTFGSGTRLTVV.

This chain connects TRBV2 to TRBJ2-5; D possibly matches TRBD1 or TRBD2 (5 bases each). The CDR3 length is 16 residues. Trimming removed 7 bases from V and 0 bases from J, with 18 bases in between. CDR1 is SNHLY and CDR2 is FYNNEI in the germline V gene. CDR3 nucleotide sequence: TGTGCCAGCATTCGGGGCCCCTATGGGGACCAAGAGACCCAGTACTTC. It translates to CASIRGPYGDQETQYF.

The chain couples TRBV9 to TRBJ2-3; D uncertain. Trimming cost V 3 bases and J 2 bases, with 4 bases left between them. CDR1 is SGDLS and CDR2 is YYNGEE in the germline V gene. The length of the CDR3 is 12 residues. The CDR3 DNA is TGTGCCAGCAGCGGAGACACAGATACGCAGTATTTT. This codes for CASSGDTDTQYF. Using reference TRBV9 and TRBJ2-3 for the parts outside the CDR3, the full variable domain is DSGVTQTPKHLITATGQRVTLRCSPRSGDLSVYWYQQSLDQGLQFLIQYYNGEERAKGNILERFSAQQFPDLHSELNLSSLELGDSALYFCASSGDTDTQYFGPGTRLTVL.

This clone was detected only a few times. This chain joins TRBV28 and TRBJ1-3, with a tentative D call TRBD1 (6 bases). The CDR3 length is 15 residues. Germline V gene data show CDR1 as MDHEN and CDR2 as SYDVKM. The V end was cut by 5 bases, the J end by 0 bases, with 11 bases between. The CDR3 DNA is TGTGCCAGCAGTGCGGGACACGGCTCTGGAAACACCATATATTTT. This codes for CASSAGHGSGNTIYF.